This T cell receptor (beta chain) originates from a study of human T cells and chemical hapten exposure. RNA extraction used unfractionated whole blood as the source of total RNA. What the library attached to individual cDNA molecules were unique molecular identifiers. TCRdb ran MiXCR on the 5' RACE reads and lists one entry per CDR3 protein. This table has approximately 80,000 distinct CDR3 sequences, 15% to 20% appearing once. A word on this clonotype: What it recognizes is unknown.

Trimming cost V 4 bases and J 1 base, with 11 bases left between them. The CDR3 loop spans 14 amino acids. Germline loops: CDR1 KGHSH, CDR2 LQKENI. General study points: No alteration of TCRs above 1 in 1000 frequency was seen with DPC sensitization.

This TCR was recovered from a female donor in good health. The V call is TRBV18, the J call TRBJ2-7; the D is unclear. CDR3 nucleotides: TGTGCCAGCTCACTCCGGACGGATTCCTACGAGCAGTACTTC. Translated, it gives CASSLRTDSYEQYF.